Shown below are 12 T cell receptor beta chains from a single sample sequenced in a study of T cells in Graves' hyperthyroidism and ophthalmopathy. Amplification yielded TCR beta CDR3 regions, with RNA transcripts as the source. During a first-round RT-PCR of the TCR CDR3, the HTBI primer set was used. TCRdb itself ran the multiplex PCR reads through MiXCR, one entry per CDR3 protein. Here the sample spans approximately 400,000 distinct CDR3 sequences, about 18% being singletons. Sequenced: blood. The source of these receptors is a young man with Graves' ophthalmopathy.

This clonotype was seen just once. The genes are TRBV7-2 and TRBJ2-1; D may be TRBD2 (5 bases). The CDR3 runs 18 residues. CDR1 is SGHTA and CDR2 is FQGNSA in the germline V gene. Trimming took 5 bases from V and 1 from J, leaving 21 bases between them. In DNA, the CDR3 is TGTGCCAGCAGCCCCCGATTCTCAGCGGTTGGATCCTACAATGAGCAGTTCTTC. This codes for CASSPRFSAVGSYNEQFF.

This clonotype was detected ten times or more. The chain links TRBV18 to TRBJ1-1; TRBD1 is a possible D gene (5 bases). V was pared by 1 base and J by 1 base, with 10 bases between. The germline V gene encodes CDR1 KGHSH and CDR2 LQKENI. The CDR3 totals 15 residues. CDR3 residues: CASSPQGQGNTEAFF. The DNA of the CDR3 is TGTGCCAGCTCACCACAGGGGCAGGGGAACACTGAAGCTTTCTTT. The variable domain in full, completed from reference TRBV18 and TRBJ1-1, reads NAGVMQNPRHLVRRRGQEARLRCSPMKGHSHVYWYRQLPEEGLKFMVYLQKENIIDESGMPKERFSAEFPKEGPSILRIQQVVRGDSAAYFCASSPQGQGNTEAFFGQGTRLTVV.

This clonotype was counted only a few times. This sequence joins TRBV11-2 and TRBJ2-6; 7 bases are shared with TRBD1. From germline, CDR1 is SGHAT and CDR2 FQNNGV. This CDR3 spans 18 amino acids. V trimming: 3 bases; J trimming: 2 bases; junction bases outside the gene matches: 10. CDR3: CASSFPGQQAAGANVLTF. CDR3 nucleotide sequence: TGTGCCAGCAGCTTTCCGGGACAGCAGGCTGCTGGGGCCAACGTCCTGACTTTC.

The sample holds many counts of this clonotype. V and J are TRBV6-2 or TRBV6-3 and TRBJ2-5, with TRBD1 as a possible D gene (6 bases). Trimming took off 6 bases at V and 5 bases at J, with 16 bases between the two ends. CDR3 length: 14 amino acids. The germline gives CDR1 MNHEY, CDR2 SVGEGT. The CDR3 nucleotides read TGTGCCAGCAGACCTGGACAGCCTACGGAGACCCAGTACTTC. This gives the protein CASRPGQPTETQYF.

This clonotype has just a few counts. V gene TRBV20-1 combines with J gene TRBJ2-1, with D perhaps matching TRBD2 (7 bases). Germline loops: CDR1 DFQATT, CDR2 SNEGSKA (reference sequence). The CDR3 totals 15 residues. V lost 0 bases and J 10 bases, leaving 19 bases between the germline ends. CDR3 bases: TGCAGTGCTAGAGATGGGGGGGCCCAATTCTACGAGCAGTTCTTC. Residues: CSARDGGAQFYEQFF.

Points on this clonotype: The junction and the germline gene differ at one end; a read error may be behind it. The chain uses TRBV18 and TRBJ1-3; D might be TRBD1 (6 bases). This CDR3 contains 16 residues. Germline CDR1 and CDR2: KGHSH and LQKENI. The CDR3: CASSHDRPYAGNTIYF. CDR3 bases: TGTGCCAGCTCACATGACAGGCCATACGCTGGGAACACCATATATTTT.

This clonotype was recorded at least ten times. The V and J genes are TRBV12-3 or TRBV12-4 and TRBJ2-2; the D gene could be TRBD1 or TRBD2 (5 bases each). Trimming shortened V by 6 bases and J by 2 bases, and 13 bases separated the two germline ends. The CDR3 consists of 15 residues. CDR3 in DNA: TGTGCCAGCAGACGACGGGACGCCAACACCGGGGAGCTGTTTTTT. It translates to CASRRRDANTGELFF.

As to this clonotype: A read error may explain this, as a much larger clone is one base away. The chain carries TRBV28 and TRBJ2-1; D is possibly TRBD1 (5 bases). The CDR3 totals 15 residues. Germline V gene data show CDR1 as MDHEN and CDR2 as SYDVKM. CDR3 nucleotide sequence: TGTGCCAACAGTGCACTCGACAAAGGGGCCGATGAGCAGTTCTTC. Amino acids: CANSALDKGADEQFF.

This clonotype was picked up a small number of times. As DNA, the CDR3 is TGCGCCAGCAGCTTGGTCCCAGGGACGGGGGAGACCCAGTACTTC. As protein: CASSLVPGTGETQYF. The chain has TRBV5-1 and TRBJ2-5; D possibly matches TRBD1 or TRBD2 (5 bases each). From germline, CDR1 is SGHRS and CDR2 YFSETQ. The V end lost 0 bases, the J end lost 5 bases, and 14 bases lay between the germline ends. The CDR3 extends over 15 amino acids.

As concerns this clonotype: Mismatch with germline at one junction end may stem from a read error. The V and J genes are TRBV18 and TRBJ1-6; D not resolved. Per the germline V gene, CDR1 is KGHSH and CDR2 is LQKENI. The CDR3 is 15 amino acids. The CDR3 region is CASSSPGVVDSPLHF. The CDR3, as DNA: TGTGCCAGCTCATCACCCGGGGTCGTAGATTCACCCCTCCACTTT.

At least ten counts were recorded for this clonotype. This sequence joins TRBV11-2 and TRBJ1-2, with D unresolved. Trimming took off 0 bases at V and 4 bases at J, with 6 bases between the two ends. CDR1 and CDR2 (germline): SGHAT, FQNNGV. The CDR3 has 13 amino acids. CDR3 loop: CASSLDYLYGYTF. The CDR3 DNA is TGTGCCAGCAGCTTAGACTATCTCTATGGCTACACCTTC.

The chain recombines TRBV19 with TRBJ2-2; D not resolved. This CDR3 region has 11 residues. Germline CDR1 reads LNHDA; CDR2 reads SQIVND (reference sequence). Between the trimmed V and J ends, which lost 7 bases and 5 bases, there was a span of 5 bases. CDR3 in DNA: TGTGCCAGTACTTGGACCGGGGAGCTGTTTTTT. It codes for CASTWTGELFF.